This T cell receptor beta chain was captured in a study of T cell responses to AZD1222 COVID-19 vaccine (TCRdb year 2021). For the wider study: AZD1222 recipients given second doses at about 4 weeks or at about 12 weeks were pooled, since spike-specific TCR depth and breadth were not found to differ between the two schedules. Trial participants were enrolled into age subgroups of 18-55, 56-69 and 70-plus years, which contained around 140, 26 and 57 TCR-sequenced participants, respectively. A total of about 230 trial participants underwent TCR sequencing, of whom 207 received two doses of AZD1222 and around 25 received two doses of the MenACWY control vaccine.

Reading the label with the study, this specimen's time point is: baseline before first vaccination. Vaccinee samples were obtained from the UK trials COV001 and COV002, which included a single-blind randomized controlled phase 2/3 trial of AZD1222 (ChAdOx1 nCoV-19) in healthy adults. For TCRbeta chain sequencing, PBMC samples were collected from trial participants at day 0 and at day 28 after the second dose. The CDR3 regions of human TCRbeta chains were analyzed by immunosequencing. The study's own analysis went as follows. TCRs in the repertoires were compared against a reference library of SARS-CoV-2-specific TCRs that had been generated with the MIRA antigen-specificity platform. Breadth was defined as the fraction of unique TCRs that were SARS-CoV-2-associated, and depth was defined as the fraction of total T cells that were SARS-CoV-2-associated. Using the MIRA data, each spike-specific TCR was assigned both to the spike region to which the TCR was reactive and to a CD4 or CD8 class. Log10-transformed breadth and depth values were compared by one-way ANOVA with Sidak's multiple comparisons tests. TCRdb retrieved this table from immuneACCESS and kept in-frame rearrangements only. Not all clones are present; in checked studies, unresolved V genes account for under half, and no reason is known for the remainder. The V and J calls and clone size are taken from that table; D and trimming were inferred from the DNA. This sample holds 46,000 or so clones; 70% to 80% were observed only once. Roughly 6.6% of the sample is taken by the ten largest.

Results and caveats for the whole study, not just this receptor: Nearly half of unique spike-specific TCRs reportedly recognized epitopes outside regions mutated in the B.1.351 and B.1.1.7 variants. After two AZD1222 doses, both the breadth and the depth of spike-specific TCRs were significantly higher than at day 0 and than in MenACWY recipients. Most participants were white British and females outnumbered males, and the authors suggested that clonal diversity may have been underestimated. Because no samples from the day 14 peak response were available, repertoires could be characterized only after the peak T cell response. In the small 56-69-year group, the increase in depth fell short of significance, most likely because of low power. The whole spike protein was spanned by vaccine-associated CD4 TCRs, and dominant responses were seen in regions 160-218 and 743-854. Conclusions about previously exposed vaccinees are limited because only a handful of AZD1222 recipients were SARS-CoV-2 seropositive at baseline.

In its sample, this clone was seen a few times. Its target antigen remains unknown. The record has no base qualities; no much larger clone is one base away. CDR3 length: 13 amino acids, cysteine to valine. Only the CDR3 region is kept as DNA, spanning 39 bases read in frame from base 1. V is clipped by 2 bases and J by 3 bases, and the sequence between their germline boundaries is 8 bases long. The germline V gene encodes CDR1 MNHEY and CDR2 SVGEGT. The material sequenced was peripheral blood, taken on day 0 of AZD1222 vaccination. The clonotype was recovered from an adult in good health. The rearranged segments are TRBV6-2 or TRBV6-3 and TRBJ2-7; perhaps TRBD2 is the D gene, with 5 bases matching. CDR3 protein: CASSYEGYYEQYV. Read as DNA, the sequence is TGTGCCAGCAGTTACGAGGGATACTACGAGCAGTACGTC.